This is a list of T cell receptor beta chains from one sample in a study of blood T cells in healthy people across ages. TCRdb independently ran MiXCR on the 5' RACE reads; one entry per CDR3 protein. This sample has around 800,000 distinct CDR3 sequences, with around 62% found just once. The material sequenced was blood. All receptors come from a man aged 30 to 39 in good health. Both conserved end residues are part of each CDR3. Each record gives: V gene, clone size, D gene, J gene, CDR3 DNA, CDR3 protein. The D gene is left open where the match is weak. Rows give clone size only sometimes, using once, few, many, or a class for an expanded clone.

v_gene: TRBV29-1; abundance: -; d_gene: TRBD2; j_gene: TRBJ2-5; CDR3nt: TGCAGCGTTCATTGGACTAGCGGGGGGGCTCGGGAGCGGTACTTC; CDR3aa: CSVHWTSGGARERYF
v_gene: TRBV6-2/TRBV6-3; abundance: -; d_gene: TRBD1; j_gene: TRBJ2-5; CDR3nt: TGTGCCAGCAGTACACGGGCAGGGGGCAGGGAGACCCAGTACTTC; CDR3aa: CASSTRAGGRETQYF
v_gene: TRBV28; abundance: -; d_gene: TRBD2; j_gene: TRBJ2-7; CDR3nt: TGTGCCACCACGGGGGGGTCAAGCTCCTACGAGCAGTACTTC; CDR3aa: CATTGGSSSYEQYF
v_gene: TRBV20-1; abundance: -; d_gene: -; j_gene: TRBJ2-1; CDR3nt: TGCAGTGCTCAGGGGATCGCGGGAGTCGGAAATGAGCAGTTCTTC; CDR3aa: CSAQGIAGVGNEQFF
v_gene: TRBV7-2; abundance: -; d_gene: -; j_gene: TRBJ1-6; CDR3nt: TGTGCCAGCAGCCCCCAGACAGGCCGGGTTCAATCACCCCTCCACTTT; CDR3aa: CASSPQTGRVQSPLHF
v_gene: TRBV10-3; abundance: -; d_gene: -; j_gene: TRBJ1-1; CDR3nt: TGTGCCATCAGTGAGTCGGCAGGGAGGAACACTGAAGCTTTCTTT; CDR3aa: CAISESAGRNTEAFF
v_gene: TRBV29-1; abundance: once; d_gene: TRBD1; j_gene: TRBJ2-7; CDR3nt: TGCAGCGTTTATCCCGGACAGGGTGGGGAGCAGTACTTC; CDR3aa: CSVYPGQGGEQYF
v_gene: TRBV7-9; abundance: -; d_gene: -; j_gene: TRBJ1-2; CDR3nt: TGTGCCAGCAGCTCATGGGAACAGGAAACGAAACCCTATGGCTACACCTTC; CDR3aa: CASSSWEQETKPYGYTF
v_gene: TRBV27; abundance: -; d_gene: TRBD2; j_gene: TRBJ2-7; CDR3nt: TGTGCCAGCAGTCTCACGGGACTAGACGGCGAGCAGTACTTC; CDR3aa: CASSLTGLDGEQYF
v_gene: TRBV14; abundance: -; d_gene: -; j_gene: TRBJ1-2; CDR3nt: TGTGCCAGCAGCCCTCAGCCTGGAACCCTCTATGGCTACACCTTC; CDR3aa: CASSPQPGTLYGYTF